The 8 T cell receptor beta chains reported below all come from one sample, sequenced in a study of early T cells in non-severe SARS-CoV-2 infection. MiXCR, run by TCRdb on the 5' RACE reads, gives a single entry per CDR3 protein. The sample consists of tens of thousands of distinct CDR3 sequences, about 15% of them appearing once. What was sequenced was whole blood. The receptors stem from an adult who was a healthcare worker with PCR-confirmed SARS-CoV-2 infection or an uninfected control (not recorded which).

CDR3 sequence: CASSSTPGQGGDQYF. CDR3 bases: TGTGCCAGCAGTTCAACTCCGGGACAGGGGGGGGACCAGTACTTC. This sequence joins TRBV6-5 and TRBJ2-5, with 11 positions matching TRBD1. CDR1 is MNHEY and CDR2 is SVGAGI in the germline V gene. V was pared by 4 bases and J by 10 bases, with 11 bases of the junction left unmatched. This CDR3 has 15 amino acids.

The CDR3 DNA reads as TGCAGCGTTGCCGGAGCAGGGCGTAACTATGGCTACACCTTC. It codes for CSVAGAGRNYGYTF. The gene calls are TRBV29-1 and TRBJ1-2, with a tentative D call TRBD1 (5 bases). The CDR3 totals 14 residues. V lost 4 bases and J 1 base, leaving 13 bases between the germline ends. Germline V CDR1 and CDR2: SQVTM, ANQGSEA.

This clonotype was found once. The chain has TRBV28 and TRBJ2-7; D remains unclear. Between the trimmed V and J ends, which lost 4 bases and 0 bases, there was a span of 13 bases. Germline CDR1 reads MDHEN; CDR2 reads SYDVKM. This CDR3 region has 15 residues. The DNA of the CDR3 is TGTGCCAGCAGTTCGAACCCTCCTCTCTCCTACGAGCAGTACTTC. It yields the protein CASSSNPPLSYEQYF. The variable domain in full, with the rest retrieved from reference TRBV28 and TRBJ2-7, is DVKVTQSSRYLVKRTGEKVFLECVQDMDHENMFWYRQDPGLGLRLIYFSYDVKMKEKGDIPEGYSVSREKKERFSLILESASTNQTSMYLCASSSNPPLSYEQYFGPGTRLTVT.

The chain is built from TRBV20-1 and TRBJ2-7; D is possibly TRBD1 or TRBD2 (5 bases each). The V gene lost 1 base and the J gene lost 7 bases, with 17 bases spanning the gap. The CDR3 covers 14 residues. Germline CDR1 DFQATT, CDR2 SNEGSKA (reference sequence). CDR3 protein: CSARVDGTTGEQYF. CDR3 sequence (DNA): TGCAGTGCTAGAGTTGATGGGACCACGGGAGAGCAGTACTTC.

This clonotype was picked up a small number of times. This rearrangement joins TRBV3-1 to TRBJ2-2; D not resolved. In germline, CDR1 is LGHDT, CDR2 YNNKEL (reference sequence). With 1 base removed from V and 5 bases from J, the gap between germline ends came to 5 bases. CDR3 length: 13 amino acids. In DNA form, the CDR3 reads TGTGCCAGCAGCCAAGGTCGGACCGGGGAGCTGTTTTTT. Translated: CASSQGRTGELFF.

This clonotype was counted between two and nine times. The chain recombines TRBV4-1 with TRBJ1-6; 7 nucleotides match TRBD1. The V and J ends lost 4 bases and 10 bases, in that order; junction bases with no gene match: 4. This CDR3 region has 13 residues. CDR1 MGHRA and CDR2 YSYEKL come from the germline V gene. The CDR3 DNA follows: TGCGCCAGCAGCCCGGGACAGAGATCACCCCTCCACTTT. Protein: CASSPGQRSPLHF.

V usage is TRBV30 and J usage is TRBJ2-3, with no clear D. The CDR3 is made up of 12 amino acids. The germline gives CDR1 GTSNPN, CDR2 SVGIG (reference sequence). Trimming stripped 4 bases from V and 1 base from J, with 6 bases between. In DNA, the CDR3 is TGTGCCTGGAATTCAGGCACAGATACGCAGTATTTT. This sequence encodes CAWNSGTDTQYF.

This clonotype was counted between two and nine times. The V and J genes are TRBV14 and TRBJ1-2; tentative D call: TRBD1 (6 bases). V was pared by 1 base and J by 2 bases, with 20 bases between. The CDR3 covers 18 residues. CDR1 is SGHDN and CDR2 is FVKESK in the germline V gene. The CDR3 DNA sequence: TGTGCCAGCAGCCAAGGTCCCCTACGGGGGGCGAAGAACTATGGCTACACCTTC. Translating it yields CASSQGPLRGAKNYGYTF.